This T cell receptor (beta chain) is drawn from a study of blood T cell repertoires in COVID-19. Study context: The cDNA or gDNA used as material had been derived from T cells, B-cell-depleted T cells, or PBMCs.

V was pared by 8 bases and J by 3 bases, with 26 bases of the junction left unmatched. Germline values: CDR1 MDHEN, CDR2 SYDVKM. The CDR3 covers 20 residues. Authors' processing steps: Reference gene primers were amplified, and this amplification served to estimate nucleated cell counts. Sequenced by immunoSEQ multiplex PCR; TCRdb stores in-frame clones only, minus some. Clonal size and the V and J genes are those of that table, whereas D and trimming came from the DNA. This table has over 200,000 clones, over 70% appearing once. Sequencing input: peripheral blood. This sequence originates from a woman between 45 and 65 years old with acute or convalescent COVID-19. The V gene is TRBV28, the J gene TRBJ2-7; 9 nucleotides align to TRBD2. CDR3 sequence reads: CASLKAVAFVKREDIYEQYF. The CDR3 nucleotides read TGTGCCAGCCTCAAGGCAGTGGCTTTTGTCAAGCGGGAGGACATCTACGAGCAGTACTTC.